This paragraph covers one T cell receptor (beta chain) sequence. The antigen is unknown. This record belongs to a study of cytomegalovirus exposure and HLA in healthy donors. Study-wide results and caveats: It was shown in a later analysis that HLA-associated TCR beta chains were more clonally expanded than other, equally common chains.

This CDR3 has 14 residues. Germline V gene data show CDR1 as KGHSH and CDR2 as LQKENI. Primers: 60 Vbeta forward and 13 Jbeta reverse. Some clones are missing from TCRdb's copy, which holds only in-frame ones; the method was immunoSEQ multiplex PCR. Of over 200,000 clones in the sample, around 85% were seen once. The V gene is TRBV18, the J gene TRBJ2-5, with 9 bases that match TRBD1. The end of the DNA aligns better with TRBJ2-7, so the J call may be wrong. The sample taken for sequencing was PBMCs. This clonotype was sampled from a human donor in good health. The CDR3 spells CASSQTGTGYEQYF. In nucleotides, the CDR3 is TGTGCCAGCTCACAAACCGGGACAGGGTACGAGCAGTACTTC.